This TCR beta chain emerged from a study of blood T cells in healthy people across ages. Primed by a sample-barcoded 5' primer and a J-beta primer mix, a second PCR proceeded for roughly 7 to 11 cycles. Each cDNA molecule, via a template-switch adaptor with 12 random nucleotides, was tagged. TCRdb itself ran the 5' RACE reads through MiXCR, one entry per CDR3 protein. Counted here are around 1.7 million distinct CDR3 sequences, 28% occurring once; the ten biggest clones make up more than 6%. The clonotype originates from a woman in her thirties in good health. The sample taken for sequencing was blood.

This CDR3 is CASSTRQGLTYF. For the CDR3, the DNA is TGTGCCAGTAGTACCCGACAGGGCCTCACGTACTTC. This chain links TRBV19 with TRBJ2-7; 7 bases agree with TRBD1. The junction had 9 bases not matched to a gene; V was cut back by 4 bases and J by 12 bases. CDR1 is LNHDA, CDR2 SQIVND, per germline (reference sequence). The CDR3 contains 12 residues.